This T cell receptor (beta chain) derives from a study of blood T cell repertoires in COVID-19. Across the whole study: From the United States, Italy and Spain came samples of acute and convalescent COVID-19. T cells, B-cell-depleted T cells, or PBMCs supplied cDNA or gDNA.

Germline V gene sequence: CDR1 KGHDR, CDR2 SFDVKD. The CDR3 has 14 residues. Deletions cut 3 bases from V and 0 bases from J, with 7 bases between. In the original workflow: Quantification of nucleated cells was approximated via reference gene primer amplification. The method was immunoSEQ multiplex PCR; TCRdb's version includes in-frame clones alone and lacks a portion of them. The V and J calls and clone size were taken over from that table, and D and trimming were inferred from the DNA. The top ten hold about 11% of the sample, which has a few hundred thousand clones, around 85% seen once. The clonotype originates from a woman in her 70s with acute or convalescent COVID-19. Material: peripheral blood. This sequence joins TRBV24-1 and TRBJ1-2; the D is unclear. This CDR3 reads CATSDTGTNYGYTF. CDR3 DNA: TGTGCCACCAGTGATACCGGGACTAACTATGGCTACACCTTC.